This TCR beta chain was captured by sequencing in a study of T cells in Graves' hyperthyroidism and ophthalmopathy. Study at large: Upon initial diagnosis and before any treatment, peripheral blood was collected.

Remarks on this clonotype: Its antigen is unidentified.

Study results and caveats: Ophthalmopathy was model-predicted a median about 7.1 months pre-onset. Blood also carried most thyroid clonotypes expanded above 0.001.

V was trimmed by 5 bases and J by 6 bases, leaving 20 bases between them. CDR1 MNHEY and CDR2 SMNVEV come from the germline V gene (reference sequence). This CDR3 has 17 amino acids. Amplified TCR beta CDR3 regions derived from RNA transcripts. A first-round RT-PCR of the TCR CDR3 used the HTBI primer set. Each CDR3 protein is one row after TCRdb ran MiXCR on the multiplex PCR reads. The repertoire holds some 350,000 distinct CDR3 sequences, approximately 14% seen once, with approximately 30% in the top ten. This receptor was identified in a young woman with Graves' hyperthyroidism that later progressed to Graves' ophthalmopathy. The genes are TRBV27 and TRBJ1-6; no definite D call. The sequencing sample was made of blood. The CDR3 DNA reads as TGTGCCAGCAGTCGGGATAAAATATCTTCCGTTAATTCACCCCTCCACTTT. It is translated as CASSRDKISSVNSPLHF.